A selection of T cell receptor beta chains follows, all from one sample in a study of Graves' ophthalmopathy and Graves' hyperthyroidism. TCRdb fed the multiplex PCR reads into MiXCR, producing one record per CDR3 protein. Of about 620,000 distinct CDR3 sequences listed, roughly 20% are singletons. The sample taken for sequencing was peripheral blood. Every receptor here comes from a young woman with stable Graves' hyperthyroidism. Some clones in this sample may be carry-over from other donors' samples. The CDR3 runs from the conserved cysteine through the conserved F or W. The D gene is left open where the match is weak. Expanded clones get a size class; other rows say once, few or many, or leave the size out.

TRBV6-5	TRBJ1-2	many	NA	CASSYPAGDGYTF	TGTGCCAGCAGTTACCCCGCAGGGGATGGCTACACCTTC
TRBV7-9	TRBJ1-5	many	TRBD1	CASTTDRDRNQPQHF	TGTGCCAGCACCACCGACAGGGACCGCAATCAGCCCCAGCATTTT
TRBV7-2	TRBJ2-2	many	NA	CASSLARNTGELFF	TGTGCCAGCAGCTTAGCCCGGAACACCGGGGAGCTGTTTTTT
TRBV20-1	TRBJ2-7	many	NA	CSARDPLLGNYEQYF	TGCAGTGCTAGGGATCCTCTACTCGGGAACTACGAGCAGTACTTC
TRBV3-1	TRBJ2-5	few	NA	CASMVSETQYF	TGTGCCAGCATGGTCAGCGAGACCCAGTACTTC
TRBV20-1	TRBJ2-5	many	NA	CSAPKIPQETQYF	TGCAGTGCTCCGAAAATCCCCCAAGAGACCCAGTACTTC
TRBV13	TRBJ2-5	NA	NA	CASSLEETAETQYF	TGTGCCAGCAGCTTAGAGGAGACAGCAGAGACCCAGTACTTC
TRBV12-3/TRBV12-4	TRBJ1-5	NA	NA	CASHGSGTLNQPQHF	TGTGCCAGCCACGGATCCGGGACACTTAATCAGCCCCAGCATTTT
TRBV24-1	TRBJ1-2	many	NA	CATSDSTGARGYTF	TGTGCCACCAGTGATTCTACGGGGGCTCGGGGCTACACCTTC
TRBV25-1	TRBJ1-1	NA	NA	CASSESPEGNTEAFF	TGTGCCAGCAGTGAATCCCCGGAGGGGAACACTGAAGCTTTCTTT
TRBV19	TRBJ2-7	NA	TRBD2	CASSMWTSSYEQYF	TGTGCCAGTAGTATGTGGACTAGCTCCTACGAGCAGTACTTC
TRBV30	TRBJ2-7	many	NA	CAWTSSTDYEQYF	TGTGCCTGGACGTCCTCGACAGATTACGAGCAGTACTTC
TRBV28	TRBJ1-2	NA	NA	CASSQIGSYGYTF	TGTGCCAGCAGTCAAATCGGGAGTTATGGCTACACCTTC
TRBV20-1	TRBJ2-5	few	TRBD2	CSARTSGAGKTQYF	TGCAGTGCCAGGACTAGCGGGGCAGGGAAGACCCAGTACTTC
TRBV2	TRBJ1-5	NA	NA	CASSWGRFNQPQHF	TGTGCCAGCAGTTGGGGGCGGTTCAATCAGCCCCAGCATTTT
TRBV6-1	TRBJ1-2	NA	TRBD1	CASAARPKDRAGYGYTF	TGTGCCAGCGCGGCCCGCCCAAAGGACAGGGCGGGCTATGGCTACACCTTC
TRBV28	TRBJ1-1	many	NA	CASSFRGPKVEAFF	TGTGCCAGCAGTTTTAGGGGACCCAAAGTAGAAGCTTTCTTT
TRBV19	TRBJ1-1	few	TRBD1	CASNIRTGWVNTEAFF	TGTGCCAGTAACATCAGGACAGGGTGGGTGAACACTGAAGCTTTCTTT
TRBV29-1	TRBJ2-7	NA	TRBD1	CSVHRTGGESYEQYF	TGCAGCGTTCATAGGACAGGGGGCGAATCCTACGAGCAGTACTTC
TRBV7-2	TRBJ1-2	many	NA	CASSTLRYGYTF	TGTGCCAGCAGCACTCTTAGATATGGCTACACCTTC
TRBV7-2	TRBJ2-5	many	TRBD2	CASSKLAGGHETQYF	TGTGCCAGCAGCAAACTAGCGGGAGGACACGAGACCCAGTACTTC
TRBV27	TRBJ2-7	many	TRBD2	CASSPRISGRAYEQYF	TGTGCCAGCAGCCCCAGGATCAGCGGGAGGGCCTACGAGCAGTACTTC
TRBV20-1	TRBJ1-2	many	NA	CSAGEQSKSGGYTF	TGCAGTGCTGGGGAGCAGTCGAAATCCGGTGGCTACACCTTC
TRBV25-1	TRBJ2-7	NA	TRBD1	CASRETGGYEQYF	TGTGCCAGCAGAGAGACAGGGGGATACGAGCAGTACTTC
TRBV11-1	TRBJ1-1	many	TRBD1	CASSLWTGGEAFF	TGTGCCAGCAGCTTATGGACAGGAGGTGAAGCTTTCTTT
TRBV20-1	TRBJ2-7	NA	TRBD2	CSASAGTSGMKQYF	TGCAGTGCTTCCGCCGGGACTAGCGGGATGAAACAGTACTTC
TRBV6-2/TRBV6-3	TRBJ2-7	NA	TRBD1	CASSYPGQFYEQYF	TGTGCCAGCAGTTACCCGGGACAGTTCTACGAGCAGTACTTC
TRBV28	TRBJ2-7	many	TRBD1	CASSSWTGREQYF	TGTGCCAGCAGTTCATGGACAGGGAGAGAGCAGTACTTC
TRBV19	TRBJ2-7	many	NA	CASSRSGTVQREQYF	TGTGCCAGTAGCAGATCCGGGACGGTGCAGAGGGAGCAGTACTTC
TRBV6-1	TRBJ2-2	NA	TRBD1	CASSGTGGRTGELFF	TGTGCCAGCAGTGGGACAGGGGGCCGCACCGGGGAGCTGTTTTTT
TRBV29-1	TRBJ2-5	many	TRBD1	CSVDAPGQGAIRETQYF	TGCAGCGTCGATGCTCCGGGACAGGGGGCGATCAGGGAGACCCAGTACTTC
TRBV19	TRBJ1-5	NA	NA	CASHPAGTPYQPQHF	TGTGCCTCCCACCCCGCCGGGACACCCTATCAGCCCCAGCATTTT
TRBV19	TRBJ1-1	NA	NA	CASSTRGSTEAFF	TGTGCCAGTAGTACCCGGGGAAGCACTGAAGCTTTCTTT
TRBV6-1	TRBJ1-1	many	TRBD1	CASSGETGGMNTEAFF	TGTGCCAGCAGTGGGGAGACAGGGGGCATGAACACTGAAGCTTTCTTT
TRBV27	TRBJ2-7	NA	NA	CASSPGGVGQYF	TGTGCCAGCAGTCCTGGGGGTGTCGGGCAGTACTTC
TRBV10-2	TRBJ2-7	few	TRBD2	CASSEGLAGVEQYF	TGCGCCAGCAGTGAGGGACTAGCGGGGGTTGAGCAGTACTTC
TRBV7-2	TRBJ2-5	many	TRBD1	CASSSAVTGGQETQYF	TGTGCCAGCAGCTCCGCCGTGACAGGGGGCCAAGAGACCCAGTACTTC
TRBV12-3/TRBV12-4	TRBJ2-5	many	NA	CASSKGTNQETQYF	TGTGCCAGCAGCAAGGGGACGAACCAAGAGACCCAGTACTTC
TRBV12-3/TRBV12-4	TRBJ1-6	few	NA	CASSLGARRGNSPLHF	TGTGCCAGCAGTTTAGGAGCCAGGAGGGGGAATTCACCCCTCCACTTT
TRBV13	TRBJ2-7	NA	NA	CASSHSGQTLKSYEQYF	TGTGCCAGCAGCCACTCCGGACAGACCCTAAAATCCTACGAGCAGTACTTC
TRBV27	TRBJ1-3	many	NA	CATRAGNTIYF	TGTGCCACCCGCGCAGGAAACACCATATATTTT
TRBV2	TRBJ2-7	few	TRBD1	CASSGSGTGGEQYF	TGTGCCAGCAGTGGATCCGGGACAGGGGGCGAGCAGTACTTC
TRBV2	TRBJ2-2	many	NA	CASSEASGTVRNTGELFF	TGTGCCAGCAGTGAGGCGTCGGGAACAGTCAGGAACACCGGGGAGCTGTTTTTT
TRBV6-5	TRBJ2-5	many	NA	CASSYSGGEETQYF	TGTGCCAGCAGTTACTCGGGGGGCGAAGAGACCCAGTACTTC
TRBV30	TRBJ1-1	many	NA	CAWRGLPKFEAFF	TGTGCCTGGAGGGGCTTGCCGAAATTTGAAGCTTTCTTT
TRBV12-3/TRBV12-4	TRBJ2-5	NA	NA	CASSFVTEETQYF	TGTGCCAGCAGTTTCGTGACAGAAGAGACCCAGTACTTC